These 23 T cell receptor beta chains were sequenced from one sample in a study of CXCR3-negative and CXCR3-positive naive CD8 T cells. Carrying UMI labels, the TRB cDNA libraries were prepared through 5' RACE. From the 5' RACE reads, TCRdb lists one entry per CDR3 protein and no DNA. The listing contains about 130,000 distinct CDR3 sequences. Sequenced sample: naive CXCR3- CD8+ T cells from blood. Noted subset: CD45RO-CCR7+CD27+CD95- naive CD8+ T cells lacking CXCR3 (TNR3-). These TCRs come from a human donor in good health. Some clones in this sample may be carry-over from other donors' samples.

This chain links TRBV7-3 with TRBJ2-3. Germline V gives CDR1 SGHTA, CDR2 FQGTGA. The CDR3 spans 15 residues. The CDR3 is CASSLTSTSTDTQYF.

The V and J genes are TRBV6-2 or TRBV6-3 and TRBJ2-7; TCRdb names TRBD2, which stays unverified in the absence of DNA. The germline V gene encodes CDR1 MNHEY and CDR2 SVGEGT. This CDR3 is 15 amino acids long. The CDR3 sequence: CASSPYSGASYEQYF.

This rearrangement joins TRBV28 to TRBJ2-2; TCRdb outputs TRBD1, but without DNA this stays unchecked. This CDR3 spans 16 amino acids. The germline gives CDR1 MDHEN, CDR2 SYDVKM. The CDR3 loop reads CASRTDRGRNTGELFF.

The chain uses TRBV27 and TRBJ2-5; TCRdb's D call, TRBD1, is unchecked because there is no DNA. CDR1 and CDR2 from the germline V gene are MNHEY and SMNVEV (reference sequence). The CDR3 consists of 15 residues. The CDR3 sequence: CASSPGRASQETQYF.

The chain combines TRBV7-9 with TRBJ2-7; TCRdb lists TRBD2, though no DNA is available to test this call. CDR1 is SEHNR and CDR2 is FQNEAQ in the germline V gene (reference sequence). This CDR3 region has 16 residues. The CDR3 loop reads CASSSVSGTVSYEQYF. Combining the CDR3 with reference TRBV7-9 and TRBJ2-7 gives the whole variable domain DTGVSQNPRHKITKRGQNVTFRCDPISEHNRLYWYRQTLGQGPEFLTYFQNEAQLEKSRLLSDRFSAERPKGSFSTLEIQRTEQGDSAMYLCASSSVSGTVSYEQYFGPGTRLTVT.

V and J are TRBV20-1 and TRBJ2-7. CDR3 length equals 11 residues. CDR1 DFQATT and CDR2 SNEGSKA come from the germline V gene (reference sequence). This CDR3 is CSAREGYEQYF.

The J gene is TRBJ2-1, the V gene TRBV11-2. Germline V gene lookup returns CDR1 SGHAT and CDR2 FQNNGV. The CDR3 contains 16 residues. CDR3 protein: CASSLIYGLAYNEQFF.

This chain links TRBV25-1 with TRBJ1-2. Germline V gives CDR1 MGHDK, CDR2 SYGVNS. This CDR3 is 11 amino acids long. The CDR3 reads CASSGGPGYTF.

The chain has TRBV5-1 and TRBJ1-1; the D call of TRBD1 rests on TCRdb alone, since no DNA is present to check it. The CDR3 is 13 residues long. The germline V gene encodes CDR1 SGHRS and CDR2 YFSETQ. This chain's CDR3 is CASSGRTGTEAFF.

V is TRBV2 and J is TRBJ1-5. This CDR3 region has 16 residues. The germline gives CDR1 SNHLY, CDR2 FYNNEI. CDR3 region: CASSEESGVGGQPQHF.

J is TRBJ1-5 and V is TRBV19; TCRdb lists TRBD1, though no DNA is available to test this call. CDR1 and CDR2 (germline): LNHDA, SQIVND (reference sequence). The CDR3 consists of 16 residues. CDR3: CASSLRDRALDQPQHF.

The V and J genes are TRBV29-1 and TRBJ2-3. Germline V gives CDR1 SQVTM, CDR2 ANQGSEA. This CDR3 comprises 11 residues. CDR3 residues: CSVEDGDTQYF.

The V gene is TRBV7-2, the J gene TRBJ2-5; checking the TCRdb D call of TRBD2 is not possible without DNA. This CDR3 has 18 residues. CDR1 is SGHTA and CDR2 is FQGNSA in the germline V gene. CDR3 residues: CASSLSSGGGEKEETQYF.

This chain uses TRBV18 with TRBJ2-7. Germline values: CDR1 KGHSH, CDR2 LQKENI. The CDR3 length is 14 residues. This CDR3 is CASSLADRGYEQYF.

This chain uses TRBV23-1 with TRBJ1-4; TCRdb's D call of TRBD1 is untestable without DNA. TRBV23-1 is treated as an ORF (open reading frame) with a function not yet certain. The CDR3 totals 16 residues. CDR3 loop: CASSQSAGQGQKKLFF.

This chain uses TRBV12-3 or TRBV12-4 with TRBJ2-3. The CDR3 sequence is 12 residues long. The CDR3: CASSLGTATQYF.

The chain employs TRBV4-1 and TRBJ1-5; TCRdb indicates TRBD1, and absent DNA this call remains unverified. Germline V gene sequence: CDR1 MGHRA, CDR2 YSYEKL. This CDR3 spans 13 amino acids. CDR3 protein: CASSPHTGKDRHF.

The chain couples TRBV12-3 or TRBV12-4 to TRBJ2-5; TCRdb's D call, TRBD1, is unchecked because there is no DNA. The CDR3 is 14 amino acids. The CDR3 sequence: CASSDRDGKETQYF.

The chain joins TRBV29-1 to TRBJ2-2. The CDR3 covers 11 residues. Germline assignment: CDR1 SQVTM and CDR2 ANQGSEA. The CDR3 reads CSVEEIGELFF.

The chain combines TRBV4-2 with TRBJ2-7; TCRdb names TRBD2, which stays unverified in the absence of DNA. The CDR3 extends over 16 amino acids. Germline CDR1 reads LGHNA; CDR2 reads YNFKEQ. CDR3 loop: CASSQAIPSGAYEQYF.

This chain joins TRBV5-1 and TRBJ1-1. The CDR3 sequence is 17 residues long. Germline V CDR1 and CDR2: SGHRS, YFSETQ. The CDR3 spells CASSLGAGALGSTEAFF.

The V call is TRBV5-6, the J call TRBJ2-1; TCRdb picks TRBD1, but there is no DNA to check that call. CDR1 and CDR2 (germline): SGHDT, YYEEEE. The CDR3 is 16 residues long. CDR3: CASSLRQGASYNEQFF. The full variable domain, its missing parts supplied by reference TRBV5-6 and TRBJ2-1, is DAGVTQSPTHLIKTRGQQVTLRCSPKSGHDTVSWYQQALGQGPQFIFQYYEEEERQRGNFPDRFSGHQFPNYSSELNVNALLLGDSALYLCASSLRQGASYNEQFFGPGTRLTVL.

J is TRBJ2-1 and V is TRBV12-3 or TRBV12-4; the TCRdb call, TRBD2, lacks DNA for checking. The CDR3 covers 14 residues. The CDR3 sequence is CASGREADYNEQFF.